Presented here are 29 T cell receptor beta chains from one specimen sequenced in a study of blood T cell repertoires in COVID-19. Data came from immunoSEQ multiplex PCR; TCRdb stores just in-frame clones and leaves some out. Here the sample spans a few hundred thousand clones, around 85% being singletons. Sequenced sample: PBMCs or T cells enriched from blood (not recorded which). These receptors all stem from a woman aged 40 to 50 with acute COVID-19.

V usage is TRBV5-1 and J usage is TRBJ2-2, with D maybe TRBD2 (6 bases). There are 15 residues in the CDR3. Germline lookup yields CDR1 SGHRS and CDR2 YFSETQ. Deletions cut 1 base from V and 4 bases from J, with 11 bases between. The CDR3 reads CASSLSQGGTGELFF. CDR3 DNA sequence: TGCGCCAGCAGCTTGAGCCAGGGAGGCACCGGGGAGCTGTTTTTT.

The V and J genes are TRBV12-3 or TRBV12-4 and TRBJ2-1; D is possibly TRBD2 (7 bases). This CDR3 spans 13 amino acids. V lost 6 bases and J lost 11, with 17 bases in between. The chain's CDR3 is CASRVVSGGKQFF. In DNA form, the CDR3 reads TGTGCCAGCAGGGTCGTGTCGGGGGGCAAGCAGTTCTTC.

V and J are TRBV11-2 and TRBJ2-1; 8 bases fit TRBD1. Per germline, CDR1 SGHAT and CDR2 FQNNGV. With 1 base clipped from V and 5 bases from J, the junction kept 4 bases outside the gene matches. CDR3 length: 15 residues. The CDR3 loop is CASSLGQGSNNEQFF. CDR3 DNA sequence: TGTGCCAGCAGCTTAGGACAGGGGAGTAACAATGAGCAGTTCTTC.

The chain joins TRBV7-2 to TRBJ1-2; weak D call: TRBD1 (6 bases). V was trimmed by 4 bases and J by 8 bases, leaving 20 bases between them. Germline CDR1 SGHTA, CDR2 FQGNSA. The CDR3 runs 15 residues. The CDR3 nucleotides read TGTGCCAGCAGCTCCACCAGGGGAAGCTCGCGCGGCTACACCTTC. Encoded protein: CASSSTRGSSRGYTF. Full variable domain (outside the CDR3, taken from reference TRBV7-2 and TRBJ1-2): GAGVSQSPSNKVTEKGKDVELRCDPISGHTALYWYRQSLGQGLEFLIYFQGNSAPDKSGLPSDRFSAERTGGSVSTLTIQRTQQEDSAVYLCASSSTRGSSRGYTFGSGTRLTVV.

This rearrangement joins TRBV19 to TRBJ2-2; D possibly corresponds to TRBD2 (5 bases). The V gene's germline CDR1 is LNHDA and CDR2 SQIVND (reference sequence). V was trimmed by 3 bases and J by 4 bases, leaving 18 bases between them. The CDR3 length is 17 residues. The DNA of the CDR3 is TGTGCCAGTAGTATGCTCTCTATAGGGCGGGCCACCGGGGAGCTGTTTTTT. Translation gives CASSMLSIGRATGELFF.

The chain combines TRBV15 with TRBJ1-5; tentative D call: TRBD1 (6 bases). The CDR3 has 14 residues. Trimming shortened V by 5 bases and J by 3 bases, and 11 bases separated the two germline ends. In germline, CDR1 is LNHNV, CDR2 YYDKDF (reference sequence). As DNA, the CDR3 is TGTGCCACCAGCGCCCGGGACAACAATCAGCCCCAGCATTTT. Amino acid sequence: CATSARDNNQPQHF.

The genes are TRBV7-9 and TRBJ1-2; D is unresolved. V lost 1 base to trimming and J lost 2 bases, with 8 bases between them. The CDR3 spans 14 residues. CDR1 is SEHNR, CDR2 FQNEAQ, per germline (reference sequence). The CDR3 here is CASSLGGRNYGYTF. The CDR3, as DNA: TGTGCCAGCAGCTTAGGAGGGAGGAACTATGGCTACACCTTC.

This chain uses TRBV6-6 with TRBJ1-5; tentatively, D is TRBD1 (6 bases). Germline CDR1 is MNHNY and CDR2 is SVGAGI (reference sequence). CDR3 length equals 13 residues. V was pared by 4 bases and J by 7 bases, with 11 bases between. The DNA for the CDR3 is TGTGCCAGCAGTTTAGGGGGTTGGCAGCCCCAGCATTTT. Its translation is CASSLGGWQPQHF.

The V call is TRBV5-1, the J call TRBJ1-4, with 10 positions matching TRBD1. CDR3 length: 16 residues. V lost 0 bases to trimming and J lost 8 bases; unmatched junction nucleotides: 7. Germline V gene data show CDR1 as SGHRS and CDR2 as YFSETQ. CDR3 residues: CASSLVGQGKGEKLFF. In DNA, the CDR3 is TGCGCCAGCAGCTTGGTGGGACAGGGGAAGGGCGAAAAACTGTTTTTT. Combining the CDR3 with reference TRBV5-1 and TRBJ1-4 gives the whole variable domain KAGVTQTPRYLIKTRGQQVTLSCSPISGHRSVSWYQQTPGQGLQFLFEYFSETQRNKGNFPGRFSGRQFSNSRSEMNVSTLELGDSALYLCASSLVGQGKGEKLFFGSGTQLSVL.

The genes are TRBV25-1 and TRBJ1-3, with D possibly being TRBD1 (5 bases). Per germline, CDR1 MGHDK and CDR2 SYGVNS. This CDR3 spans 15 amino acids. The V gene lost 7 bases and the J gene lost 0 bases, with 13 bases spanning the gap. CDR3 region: CASTEDSNSGNTIYF. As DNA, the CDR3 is TGTGCCAGCACGGAAGACAGTAACTCTGGAAACACCATATATTTT.

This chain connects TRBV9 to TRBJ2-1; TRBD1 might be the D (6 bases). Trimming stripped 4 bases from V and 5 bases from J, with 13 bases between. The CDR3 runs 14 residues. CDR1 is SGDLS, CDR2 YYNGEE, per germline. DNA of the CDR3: TGTGCCAGCAGCACCGGACAGTCGAACAATGAGCAGTTCTTC. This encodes CASSTGQSNNEQFF.

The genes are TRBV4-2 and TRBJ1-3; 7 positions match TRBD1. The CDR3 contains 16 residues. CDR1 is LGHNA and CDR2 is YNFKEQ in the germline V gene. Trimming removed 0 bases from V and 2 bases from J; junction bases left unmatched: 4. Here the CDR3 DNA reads TGTGCCAGCAGCCAAGATGTCAGGGGGACTGGAAACACCATATATTTT. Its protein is CASSQDVRGTGNTIYF.

CDR3 residues: CASSFERGADTQYF. The CDR3 DNA sequence: TGTGCCAGCAGCTTTGAGCGGGGGGCAGATACGCAGTATTTT. The chain carries TRBV5-5 and TRBJ2-3, with TRBD2 matching 9 bases. The V gene's germline CDR1 is SGHKS and CDR2 YYEKEE (reference sequence). The CDR3 is 14 amino acids. J lost 4 bases, V lost 2 bases, and 2 bases had no gene match.

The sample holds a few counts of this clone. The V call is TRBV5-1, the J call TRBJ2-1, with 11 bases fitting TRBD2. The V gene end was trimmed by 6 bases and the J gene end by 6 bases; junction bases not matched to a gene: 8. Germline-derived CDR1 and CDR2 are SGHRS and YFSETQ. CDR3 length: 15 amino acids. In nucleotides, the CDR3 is TGCGCCAGCATACAGACTAGCGGGGCTATCAATGAGCAGTTCTTC. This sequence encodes CASIQTSGAINEQFF.

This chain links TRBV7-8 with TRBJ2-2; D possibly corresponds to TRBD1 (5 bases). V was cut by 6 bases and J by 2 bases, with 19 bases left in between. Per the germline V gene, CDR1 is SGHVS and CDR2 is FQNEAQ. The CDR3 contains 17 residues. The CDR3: CASSFDSTVPNTGELFF. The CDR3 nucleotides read TGTGCCAGCAGTTTCGACAGTACGGTCCCCAACACCGGGGAGCTGTTTTTT.

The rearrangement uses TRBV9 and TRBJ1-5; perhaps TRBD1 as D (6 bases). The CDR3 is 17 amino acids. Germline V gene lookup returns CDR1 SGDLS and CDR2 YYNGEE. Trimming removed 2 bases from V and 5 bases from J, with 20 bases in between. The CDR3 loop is CASSVQPSGHGDQPQHF. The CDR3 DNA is TGTGCCAGCAGCGTCCAGCCTTCGGGACACGGGGATCAGCCCCAGCATTTT.

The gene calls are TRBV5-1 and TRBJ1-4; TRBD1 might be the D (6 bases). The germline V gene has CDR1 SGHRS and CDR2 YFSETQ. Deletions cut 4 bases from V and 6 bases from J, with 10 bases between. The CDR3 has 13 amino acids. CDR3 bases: TGCGCCAGCAGCGCCAGGACAGATGAAAAACTGTTTTTT. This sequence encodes CASSARTDEKLFF.

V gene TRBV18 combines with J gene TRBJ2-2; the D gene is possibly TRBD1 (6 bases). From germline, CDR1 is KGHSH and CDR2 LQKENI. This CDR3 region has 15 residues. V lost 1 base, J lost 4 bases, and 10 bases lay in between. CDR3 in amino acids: CASSPQGVGTGELFF. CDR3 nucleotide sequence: TGTGCCAGCTCACCACAGGGGGTCGGCACCGGGGAGCTGTTTTTT. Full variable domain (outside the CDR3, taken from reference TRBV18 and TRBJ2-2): NAGVMQNPRHLVRRRGQEARLRCSPMKGHSHVYWYRQLPEEGLKFMVYLQKENIIDESGMPKERFSAEFPKEGPSILRIQQVVRGDSAAYFCASSPQGVGTGELFFGEGSRLTVL.

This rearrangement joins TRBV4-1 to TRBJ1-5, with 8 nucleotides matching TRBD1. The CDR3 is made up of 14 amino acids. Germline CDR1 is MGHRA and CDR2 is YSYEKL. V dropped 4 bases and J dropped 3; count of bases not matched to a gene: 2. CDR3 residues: CASSPGQDNQPQHF. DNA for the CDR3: TGCGCCAGCAGCCCGGGACAGGACAATCAGCCCCAGCATTTT.

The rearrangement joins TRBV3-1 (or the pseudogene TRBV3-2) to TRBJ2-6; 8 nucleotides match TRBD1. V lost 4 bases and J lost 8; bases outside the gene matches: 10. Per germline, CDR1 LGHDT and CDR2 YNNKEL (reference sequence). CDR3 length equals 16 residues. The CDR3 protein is CASSLSRDRRPNVLTF. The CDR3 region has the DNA TGTGCCAGCAGCCTCTCACGGGACAGGAGGCCCAACGTCCTGACTTTC.

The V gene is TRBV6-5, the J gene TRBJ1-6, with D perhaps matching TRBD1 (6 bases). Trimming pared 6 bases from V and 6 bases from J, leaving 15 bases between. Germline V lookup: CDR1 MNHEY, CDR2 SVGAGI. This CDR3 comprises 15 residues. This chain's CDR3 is CASRRQVTINSPLHF. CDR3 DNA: TGTGCCAGCAGGAGACAGGTTACTATTAATTCACCCCTCCACTTT.

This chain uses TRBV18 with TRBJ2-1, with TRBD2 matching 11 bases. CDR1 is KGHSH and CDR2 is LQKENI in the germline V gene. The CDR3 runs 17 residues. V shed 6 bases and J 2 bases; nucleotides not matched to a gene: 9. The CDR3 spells CASSRTPGLAAYNEQFF. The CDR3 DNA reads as TGTGCCAGCTCGCGTACACCGGGACTAGCGGCCTACAATGAGCAGTTCTTC.

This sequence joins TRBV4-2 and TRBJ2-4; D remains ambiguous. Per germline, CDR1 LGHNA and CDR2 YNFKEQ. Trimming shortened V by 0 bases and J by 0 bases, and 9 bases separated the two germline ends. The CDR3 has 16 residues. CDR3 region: CASSQDPGSAKNIQYF. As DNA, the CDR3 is TGTGCCAGCAGCCAAGATCCGGGTTCAGCCAAAAACATTCAGTACTTC.

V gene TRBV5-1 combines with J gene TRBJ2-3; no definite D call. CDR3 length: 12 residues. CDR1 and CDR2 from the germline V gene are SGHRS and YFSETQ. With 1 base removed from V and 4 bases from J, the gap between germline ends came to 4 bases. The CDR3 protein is CASSLSADTQYF. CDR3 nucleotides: TGCGCCAGCAGCTTGAGCGCAGATACGCAGTATTTT.

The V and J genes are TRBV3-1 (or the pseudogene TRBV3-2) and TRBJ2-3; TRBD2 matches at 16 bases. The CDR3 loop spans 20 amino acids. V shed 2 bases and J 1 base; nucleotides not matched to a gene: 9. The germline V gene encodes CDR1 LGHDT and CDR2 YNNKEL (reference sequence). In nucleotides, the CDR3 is TGTGCCAGCAGCCAACACGGGACTAGCGGGGGGGCCGGACGCACAGATACGCAGTATTTT. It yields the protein CASSQHGTSGGAGRTDTQYF.

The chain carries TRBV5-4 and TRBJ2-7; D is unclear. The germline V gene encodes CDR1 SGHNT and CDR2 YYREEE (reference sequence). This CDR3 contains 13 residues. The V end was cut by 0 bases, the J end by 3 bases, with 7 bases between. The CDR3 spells CASSLGQIYEQYF. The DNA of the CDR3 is TGTGCCAGCAGCTTGGGACAAATCTACGAGCAGTACTTC. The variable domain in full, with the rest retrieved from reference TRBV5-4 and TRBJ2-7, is ETGVTQSPTHLIKTRGQQVTLRCSSQSGHNTVSWYQQALGQGPQFIFQYYREEENGRGNFPPRFSGLQFPNYSSELNVNALELDDSALYLCASSLGQIYEQYFGPGTRLTVT.

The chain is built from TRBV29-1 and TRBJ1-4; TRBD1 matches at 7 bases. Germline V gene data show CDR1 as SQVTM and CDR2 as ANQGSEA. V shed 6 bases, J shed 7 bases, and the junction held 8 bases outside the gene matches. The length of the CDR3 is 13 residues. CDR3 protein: CSVSTGVGEKLFF. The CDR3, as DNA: TGCAGCGTGTCTACAGGGGTTGGTGAAAAACTGTTTTTT. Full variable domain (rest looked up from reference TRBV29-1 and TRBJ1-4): SAVISQKPSRDICQRGTSLTIQCQVDSQVTMMFWYRQQPGQSLTLIATANQGSEATYESGFVIDKFPISRPNLTFSTLTVSNMSPEDSSIYLCSVSTGVGEKLFFGSGTQLSVL.

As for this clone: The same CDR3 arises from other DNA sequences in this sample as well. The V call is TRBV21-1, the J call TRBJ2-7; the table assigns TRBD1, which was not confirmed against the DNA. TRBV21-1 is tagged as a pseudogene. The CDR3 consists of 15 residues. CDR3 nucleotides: TGTGCCAGCAGAACCGACACCCCCCACTCCTACGAGCAGTACTTC. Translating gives CASRTDTPHSYEQYF.

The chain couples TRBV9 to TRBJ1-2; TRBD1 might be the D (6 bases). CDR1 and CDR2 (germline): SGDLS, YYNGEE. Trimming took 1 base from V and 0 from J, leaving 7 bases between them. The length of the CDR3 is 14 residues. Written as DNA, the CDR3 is TGTGCCAGCAGCGTAACAGGGACTAACTATGGCTACACCTTC. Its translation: CASSVTGTNYGYTF.